What follows describes a single T cell receptor (beta chain). Trimming removed 0 bases from V and 8 bases from J, with 11 bases in between. There are 13 residues in the CDR3. CDR1 SGHDT and CDR2 YYEEEE come from the germline V gene. Here immunoSEQ multiplex PCR was the method, and the copy in TCRdb shows in-frame clones only, minus some. The sample holds about 69,000 clones, 80% to 95% seen once. This sample was taken from a study of OX40 agonist ivuxolimab in advanced cancers. About the research overall: Patients were roughly 81% male with ages about 20 to 79, mean 60.

This TCR came from an adult with an advanced solid tumor such as melanoma, head and neck, liver or kidney cancer. The V and J genes are TRBV5-6 and TRBJ1-2; D not resolved. The source was CD4+ or CD8+ T cells sorted from blood, collected in a trial of the OX40 agonist ivuxolimab. CDR3 in amino acids: CASSLVPSQGYTF. The CDR3 DNA sequence: TGTGCCAGCAGCTTGGTCCCCTCCCAGGGCTACACCTTC.